These 27 T cell receptor beta chains were sequenced from one sample in a study of blood T cells in healthy people across ages. A J-beta primer mix and a sample-barcoded 5' primer were used in a second PCR of roughly 6 to 11 cycles. One entry per CDR3 protein, called by TCRdb with MiXCR from the 5' RACE reads. The sample shows 1.5 million to 2 million distinct CDR3 sequences, approximately 30% of them seen only once. Sequenced sample: blood. Receptor source: a woman aged 30 to 39 in good health.

The chain joins TRBV7-9 to TRBJ2-7; D not certain. Trimming took 1 base from V and 1 from J, leaving 8 bases between them. Germline V gene data show CDR1 as SEHNR and CDR2 as FQNEAQ (reference sequence). This CDR3 spans 14 amino acids. CDR3 in amino acids: CASSLGSESYEQYF. In DNA, the CDR3 is TGTGCCAGCAGCTTAGGCTCAGAATCCTACGAGCAGTACTTC.

The chain combines TRBV2 with TRBJ1-5; 8 bases are shared with TRBD1. V dropped 6 bases and J dropped 0; count of bases not matched to a gene: 4. CDR1 is SNHLY, CDR2 FYNNEI, per germline. The length of the CDR3 is 15 residues. CDR3 nucleotides: TGTGCCAGCAGCCCGGACAGGGTTAGCAATCAGCCCCAGCATTTT. The encoded protein is CASSPDRVSNQPQHF.

The chain couples TRBV20-1 to TRBJ2-5, with 10 positions matching TRBD1. From germline, CDR1 is DFQATT and CDR2 SNEGSKA (reference sequence). The CDR3 contains 13 residues. Trimming removed 5 bases from V and 3 bases from J; junction bases left unmatched: 3. The CDR3 spells CSAWGQGKETQYF. The CDR3 DNA sequence: TGCAGTGCTTGGGGACAGGGGAAAGAGACCCAGTACTTC.

The chain has TRBV4-3 and TRBJ2-1; 8 bases are a match to TRBD1. The trim removed 0 bases at V and 6 bases at J, leaving 4 bases unmatched. The CDR3 consists of 15 residues. Germline assignment: CDR1 LGHNA and CDR2 YSLEER. The CDR3 DNA sequence: TGCGCCAGCAGCCAAGAGCAGGGGGCGTGCAATGAGCAGTTCTTC. Encoded protein: CASSQEQGACNEQFF.

V gene TRBV29-1 combines with J gene TRBJ1-4; 7 bases are shared with TRBD1. Germline CDR1 is SQVTM and CDR2 is ANQGSEA. J gave up 8 bases and V 6 bases, and 9 bases lay outside the gene matches. There are 13 residues in the CDR3. The CDR3 DNA reads as TGCAGCGTCAGAGACAGGGTAAACGAAAAACTGTTTTTT. Its translation is CSVRDRVNEKLFF.

V is TRBV24-1 and J is TRBJ2-2; perhaps TRBD1 as D (5 bases). The CDR3 totals 15 residues. The germline V gene encodes CDR1 KGHDR and CDR2 SFDVKD. V was pared by 3 bases and J by 0 bases, with 7 bases between. CDR3 DNA: TGTGCCACCAGTGATGCCAGGGCGAACACCGGGGAGCTGTTTTTT. Translated: CATSDARANTGELFF.

This clonotype was picked up many times. The chain employs TRBV4-3 and TRBJ2-3; D is unclear. Trimming pared 0 bases from V and 0 bases from J, leaving 7 bases between. This CDR3 is 15 amino acids long. CDR1 LGHNA and CDR2 YSLEER come from the germline V gene. The CDR3 nucleotides are TGCGCCAGCAGCCAAGATAGGGCTAGCACAGATACGCAGTATTTT. As protein: CASSQDRASTDTQYF.

This clonotype came up a few times. The V gene is TRBV5-1, the J gene TRBJ1-5; D perhaps matches TRBD1 (6 bases). Looked up from germline, CDR1 is SGHRS and CDR2 is YFSETQ. The CDR3 totals 15 residues. Trimming pared 0 bases from V and 4 bases from J, leaving 11 bases between. CDR3 loop: CASSLGEGGNQPQHF. Written as DNA, the CDR3 is TGCGCCAGCAGCTTGGGGGAAGGGGGAAATCAGCCCCAGCATTTT.

The rearrangement links TRBV28 to TRBJ2-3; TRBD2 matches 15 bases. Germline CDR1 is MDHEN and CDR2 is SYDVKM. Germline trimming cut 6 bases from V and 10 bases from J; bases unmatched to any gene: 5. This CDR3 comprises 14 residues. CDR3 in amino acids: CASRPGLAGGSQYF. CDR3 in DNA: TGTGCCAGCAGACCGGGACTAGCGGGGGGCTCGCAGTATTTT.

As concerns this clonotype: Possible read error: a much larger clone is one base away. The V gene is TRBV20-1, the J gene TRBJ2-5; D is possibly TRBD2 (5 bases). The germline V gene has CDR1 DFQATT and CDR2 SNEGSKA (reference sequence). Between the trimmed V and J ends, which lost 1 base and 0 bases, there was a span of 21 bases. The CDR3 has 18 amino acids. The CDR3 nucleotides read TGCAGTGCTAGAGGAGGTTGGAGGTGGGTCGGGAACCAAGAGACCCAGTACTTC. This encodes CSARGGWRWVGNQETQYF.

V usage is TRBV9 and J usage is TRBJ2-1; D is uncertain. Trimming took 5 bases from V and 8 from J, leaving 11 bases between them. Germline V gives CDR1 SGDLS, CDR2 YYNGEE. This CDR3 contains 12 residues. CDR3 residues: CASSARAYEQFF. The CDR3 DNA reads TGTGCCAGCAGTGCACGGGCGTATGAGCAGTTCTTC.

This clonotype was observed a handful of times. The V gene is TRBV20-1, the J gene TRBJ1-5, with D perhaps matching TRBD1 (5 bases). Germline V CDR1 and CDR2: DFQATT, SNEGSKA (reference sequence). The CDR3 consists of 15 residues. Trimming cost V 4 bases and J 0 bases, with 13 bases left between them. Written as DNA, the CDR3 is TGCAGTGCTATGGGACCAGTATATAGCAATCAGCCCCAGCATTTT. Protein sequence: CSAMGPVYSNQPQHF.

This clonotype was recorded once. The chain carries TRBV7-2 and TRBJ1-1; no reliable D call. Germline V gives CDR1 SGHTA, CDR2 FQGNSA. With 4 bases removed from V and 6 bases from J, the gap between germline ends came to 21 bases. The CDR3 runs 16 residues. The DNA of the CDR3 is TGTGCCAGCAGCTACCACGAATTGGGTTTAGGCGCTGAAGCTTTCTTT. Protein: CASSYHELGLGAEAFF.

This clonotype has a count of ten or more. CDR3 bases: TGCAGCGTTGAGGGACTAGCGACGGGGGAGCAGTACTTC. Its translation: CSVEGLATGEQYF. The gene calls are TRBV29-1 and TRBJ2-7; TRBD2 matches 10 bases. The germline V gene has CDR1 SQVTM and CDR2 ANQGSEA. This CDR3 is built from 13 residues. The J segment lost 7 bases and the V segment lost 3 bases, leaving 6 bases of the junction unmatched.

In its sample, this clonotype was seen a few times. The rearrangement links TRBV2 to TRBJ2-2; possibly TRBD2 for D (6 bases). Germline lookup yields CDR1 SNHLY and CDR2 FYNNEI. V lost 6 bases and J 4 bases, leaving 9 bases between the germline ends. This CDR3 region has 13 residues. The CDR3 loop is CASSGGSTGELFF. CDR3 in DNA: TGTGCCAGCAGCGGAGGGAGCACCGGGGAGCTGTTTTTT. Together with reference TRBV2 and TRBJ2-2, the CDR3 gives the full variable domain: EPEVTQTPSHQVTQMGQEVILRCVPISNHLYFYWYRQILGQKVEFLVSFYNNEISEKSEIFDDQFSVERPDGSNFTLKIRSTKLEDSAMYFCASSGGSTGELFFGEGSRLTVL.

This sequence joins TRBV9 and TRBJ2-7, with D possibly called TRBD1 or TRBD2 (5 bases each). This CDR3 has 17 residues. Germline CDR1 SGDLS, CDR2 YYNGEE. The germline V and J ends were trimmed by 3 bases and 0 bases, with 19 bases remaining between them. CDR3 residues: CASSAREFRDGSYEQYF. CDR3 nucleotide sequence: TGTGCCAGCAGCGCCCGCGAGTTCCGGGACGGCTCCTACGAGCAGTACTTC.

The gene calls are TRBV6-2 or TRBV6-3 and TRBJ1-2; 11 bases agree with TRBD1. This CDR3 has 15 amino acids. Germline V lookup: CDR1 MNHEY, CDR2 SVGEGT. Losses at the gene ends were 6 bases for V and 3 bases for J; bases not matched to a gene: 6. The CDR3, as DNA: TGTGCCAGCAGAGACCCGGGACAGGGGGACTATGGCTACACCTTC. This sequence encodes CASRDPGQGDYGYTF.

The chain uses TRBV27 and TRBJ2-4; D might be TRBD1 (5 bases). This CDR3 is 15 amino acids long. In germline, CDR1 is MNHEY, CDR2 SMNVEV (reference sequence). Trimming cost V 0 bases and J 6 bases, with 12 bases left between them. CDR3 sequence (DNA): TGTGCCAGCAGTTTATCAGGGGTCCGGGTAAACATTCAGTACTTC. Amino acids: CASSLSGVRVNIQYF.

This clonotype occurred many times. The gene calls are TRBV10-3 and TRBJ2-7; D not resolved. The CDR3 is 14 amino acids. Per germline, CDR1 ENHRY and CDR2 SYGVKD. Trimming removed 0 bases from V and 3 bases from J, with 9 bases in between. CDR3 residues: CAISESNGDYEQYF. The CDR3, as DNA: TGTGCCATCAGTGAGTCGAATGGGGACTACGAGCAGTACTTC.

A few counts support this clonotype. J is TRBJ2-1 and V is TRBV5-1; 12 nucleotides match TRBD2. This CDR3 is 16 amino acids long. J lost 12 bases, V lost 1 base, and 11 bases had no gene match. CDR1 is SGHRS and CDR2 is YFSETQ in the germline V gene. The CDR3 DNA reads as TGCGCCAGCAGCTTGCCAAGGACTAGCGGGGCTACGGGGCAGTTCTTC. Its translation is CASSLPRTSGATGQFF.

This clonotype was picked up many times. The rearrangement links TRBV3-1 to TRBJ2-7; no definite D call. Looked up from germline, CDR1 is LGHDT and CDR2 is YNNKEL (reference sequence). The CDR3 has 11 residues. The V end was cut by 2 bases, the J end by 5 bases, with 4 bases between. This CDR3 reads CASSQSDEQYF. The CDR3 bases are TGTGCCAGCAGCCAATCGGACGAGCAGTACTTC.

In nucleotides, the CDR3 is TGTGCCAGCAGCTTAAAATCTGGACTAGCGGGAGATGAGGATACGCAGTATTTT. Translation: CASSLKSGLAGDEDTQYF. V and J are TRBV7-8 and TRBJ2-3; 13 bases fit TRBD2. Germline trimming cut 2 bases from V and 6 bases from J; bases unmatched to any gene: 11. Germline loops: CDR1 SGHVS, CDR2 FQNEAQ. The CDR3 runs 18 residues.

Notes on this clonotype: A single base separates this from a much larger clone, so it may be a read error. This chain links TRBV15 with TRBJ2-7; D remains ambiguous. With 7 bases removed from V and 3 bases from J, the gap between germline ends came to 16 bases. This CDR3 is 14 amino acids long. Germline CDR1 and CDR2: LNHNV and YYDKDF (reference sequence). The CDR3 here is CATKEKETHYEQYF. The CDR3 DNA reads as TGTGCCACCAAAGAAAAGGAAACACACTACGAGCAGTACTTC.

The table lists this clonotype with many counts. V gene TRBV24-1 combines with J gene TRBJ2-1, with TRBD2 matching over 14 bases. Looked up from germline, CDR1 is KGHDR and CDR2 is SFDVKD. V was pared by 1 base and J by 0 bases, with 4 bases of the junction left unmatched. The CDR3 runs to 19 residues. The CDR3 region is CATSDFSGTSGSSYNEQFF. CDR3 nucleotides: TGTGCCACCAGTGATTTCTCAGGGACTAGCGGGAGCTCCTACAATGAGCAGTTCTTC.

The chain recombines TRBV6-2 or TRBV6-3 with TRBJ2-5, with TRBD2 matching over 7 bases. V dropped 6 bases and J dropped 11; count of bases not matched to a gene: 18. CDR1 MNHEY and CDR2 SVGEGT come from the germline V gene. The CDR3 length is 15 residues. The CDR3 sequence: CASRDAGVARNEQYF. CDR3 coding DNA: TGTGCCAGCAGGGACGCGGGGGTCGCACGCAATGAGCAGTACTTC.

In its sample, this clonotype was seen a few times. The V gene is TRBV28, the J gene TRBJ2-5; 8 nucleotides line up with TRBD2. The junction had 10 bases not matched to a gene; V was cut back by 6 bases and J by 4 bases. The length of the CDR3 is 15 residues. The germline gives CDR1 MDHEN, CDR2 SYDVKM. The CDR3 DNA sequence: TGTGCCAGCAGCGGGGGGGGATGGGAAGGAGAGACCCAGTACTTC. Amino acids: CASSGGGWEGETQYF.

The rearrangement joins TRBV13 to TRBJ1-2; 10 nucleotides line up with TRBD1. The CDR3 extends over 15 amino acids. Per germline, CDR1 PRHDT and CDR2 FYEKMQ (reference sequence). Trimming removed 5 bases from V and 4 bases from J; junction bases left unmatched: 7. The CDR3 bases are TGTGCCAGCAGCCAGACAGGGGGCCGCTCCTATGGCTACACCTTC. It codes for CASSQTGGRSYGYTF.